A single sample is the source of the 21 T cell receptor beta chains below, sequenced in a study of Ad26.COV2.S vaccination and SARS-CoV-2 variants. Clones were read by immunoSEQ multiplex PCR, and TCRdb kept only the in-frame ones, dropping some. This table holds about 330,000 clones, roughly 90% found once. The treatment was: over 15 received Ad26.COV2.S at low or high dose, single or two shots; about 5 received placebo; per-sample allocation not given. The investigators took samples on day 63 after the first vaccine or placebo injection. This sample comprised peripheral blood, obtained in a trial of Ad26.COV2.S vaccine versus placebo. Receptors were obtained from a person aged 18-60 years who received the Ad26.COV2.S COVID-19 vaccine or a placebo.

The rearrangement links TRBV19 to TRBJ2-1, with 7 positions matching TRBD2. The junction had 8 bases not matched to a gene; V was cut back by 5 bases and J by 7 bases. Germline V CDR1 and CDR2: LNHDA, SQIVND (reference sequence). There are 14 residues in the CDR3. The CDR3 is CASSLGGPQNEQFF. In DNA form, the CDR3 reads TGTGCCAGTAGTCTGGGAGGGCCTCAGAATGAGCAGTTCTTC.

The rearrangement uses TRBV6-4 and TRBJ1-2; D is unclear. The V and J ends lost 6 bases and 1 base respectively, with 9 bases between them. The CDR3 loop spans 13 amino acids. Per the germline V gene, CDR1 is MRHNA and CDR2 is SNTAGT. DNA of the CDR3: TGTGCCAGCAGGGCAGGACTTAACTATGGCTACACCTTC. As protein: CASRAGLNYGYTF.

About this clone: The same CDR3 arises from other DNA sequences in this sample as well. The genes are TRBV5-1 and TRBJ2-1, with D possibly matching TRBD2 (6 bases). Trimming took off 2 bases at V and 0 bases at J, with 9 bases between the two ends. Germline V gives CDR1 SGHRS, CDR2 YFSETQ. The CDR3 is 15 residues long. CDR3 sequence: CASSLDGSSYNEQFF. Written as DNA, the CDR3 is TGCGCCAGCAGCTTAGACGGGAGCTCCTACAATGAGCAGTTCTTC.

The J gene is TRBJ2-5, the V gene TRBV7-9; D is uncertain. The CDR3 spans 12 residues. The germline V gene has CDR1 SEHNR and CDR2 FQNEAQ (reference sequence). Trimming stripped 6 bases from V and 5 bases from J, with 10 bases between. In DNA, the CDR3 is TGTGCCAGCAGTTATGAATGGGAGACCCAGTACTTC. Encoded protein: CASSYEWETQYF.

Remarks on this clone: Additional DNA sequences in this sample encode the identical CDR3. The chain joins TRBV28 to TRBJ1-2; no firm D call. The V gene's germline CDR1 is MDHEN and CDR2 SYDVKM. Trimming pared 2 bases from V and 8 bases from J, leaving 6 bases between. The CDR3 spans 11 residues. The CDR3 sequence: CASSLGLGYTF. The CDR3 DNA is TGTGCCAGCAGTTTAGGGTTGGGCTACACCTTC.

This chain uses TRBV6-5 with TRBJ1-2, with 8 positions matching TRBD1. Germline CDR1 and CDR2: MNHEY and SVGAGI. The CDR3 is 16 residues long. J gave up 5 bases and V 1 base, and 9 bases lay outside the gene matches. The DNA for the CDR3 is TGTGCCAGCAGTTACTTCCCAGGGGGCGAAATTTATGGCTACACCTTC. Amino acids: CASSYFPGGEIYGYTF.

The chain carries TRBV9 and TRBJ2-3; 7 positions agree with TRBD2. Trimming took 3 bases from V and 4 from J; bases not matched to a gene: 14. The germline gives CDR1 SGDLS, CDR2 YYNGEE. The CDR3 contains 17 residues. The CDR3 region has the DNA TGTGCCAGCAGCGAGGGGCGGGAGAGTGGCGTGGCAGATACGCAGTATTTT. Translated, it gives CASSEGRESGVADTQYF.

The chain has TRBV7-3 and TRBJ2-2; D is ambiguous. Trimming took 4 bases from V and 6 from J, leaving 12 bases between them. CDR3 length: 14 residues. Germline V gene lookup returns CDR1 SGHTA and CDR2 FQGTGA. The CDR3 DNA is TGTGCCAGCAGCTCCACTGGGGTCGCCGGGGAGCTGTTTTTT. This sequence encodes CASSSTGVAGELFF.

V and J are TRBV7-8 and TRBJ1-3; no clear D. This CDR3 spans 16 amino acids. Germline loops: CDR1 SGHVS, CDR2 FQNEAQ. V lost 1 base to trimming and J lost 0 bases, with 10 bases between them. CDR3 coding DNA: TGTGCCAGCAGCTTAGTTACCCGGAGCTCTGGAAACACCATATATTTT. This sequence encodes CASSLVTRSSGNTIYF.

The chain couples TRBV28 to TRBJ2-7; D gene unclear. CDR3 length equals 12 residues. The V gene lost 4 bases and the J gene lost 4 bases, with 8 bases spanning the gap. Germline assignment: CDR1 MDHEN and CDR2 SYDVKM. The CDR3 spells CASSSLGYEQYV. In nucleotides, the CDR3 is TGTGCCAGCAGTTCTCTGGGGTACGAGCAGTACGTC.

This chain connects TRBV7-2 to TRBJ2-7; 10 nucleotides match TRBD2. CDR3 length: 19 residues. Germline V lookup: CDR1 SGHTA, CDR2 FQGNSA. Trimming cost V 1 base and J 2 bases; bases outside gene matches: 14. The CDR3 DNA is TGTGCCAGCAGCTTAGAGGGGGTAGGGCTAGCGGGGGCCGCCTACGAGCAGTACTTC. Translating it yields CASSLEGVGLAGAAYEQYF.

The chain links TRBV5-1 to TRBJ2-1, with TRBD2 matching over 11 bases. Looked up from germline, CDR1 is SGHRS and CDR2 is YFSETQ. Trimming cost V 4 bases and J 0 bases; bases outside gene matches: 6. The CDR3 contains 17 residues. CDR3 in DNA: TGCGCCAGCAGCCCCCCGACTAGCGGGGTCTCCTACAATGAGCAGTTCTTC. Translated, it gives CASSPPTSGVSYNEQFF.

V and J are TRBV6-1 and TRBJ1-5; a possible D gene is TRBD1 (6 bases). The V end was cut by 3 bases, the J end by 4 bases, with 13 bases between. Germline CDR1 reads MNHNS; CDR2 reads SASEGT. The CDR3 contains 15 residues. The CDR3 DNA reads TGTGCCAGCAGTGAGGGAGACAGGCTTAATCAGCCCCAGCATTTT. Protein: CASSEGDRLNQPQHF.

This rearrangement joins TRBV7-2 to TRBJ2-3; 7 nucleotides line up with TRBD1. Germline lookup yields CDR1 SGHTA and CDR2 FQGNSA. There are 15 residues in the CDR3. V was pared by 5 bases and J by 0 bases, with 5 bases of the junction left unmatched. Written as DNA, the CDR3 is TGTGCCAGCAGCCTCCGACAGGGAAGCACAGATACGCAGTATTTT. Protein: CASSLRQGSTDTQYF.

This sequence joins TRBV14 and TRBJ2-3; TRBD1 matches at 7 bases. The CDR3 runs 19 residues. Looked up from germline, CDR1 is SGHDN and CDR2 is FVKESK. The V segment lost 4 bases and the J segment 2 bases; nucleotides outside the gene matches: 18. Here the CDR3 reads CASSPQILQGPSATDTQYF. CDR3 nucleotides: TGTGCCAGCAGCCCACAGATACTACAGGGGCCGTCGGCCACAGATACGCAGTATTTT.

V and J are TRBV15 and TRBJ1-5; D call uncertain. The V end was cut by 0 bases, the J end by 4 bases, with 10 bases between. Germline loops: CDR1 LNHNV, CDR2 YYDKDF (reference sequence). There are 15 residues in the CDR3. The CDR3 DNA sequence: TGTGCCACCAGCAGAGATCTAGGAGGGAATCAGCCCCAGCATTTT. It encodes CATSRDLGGNQPQHF.

This clone was seen a handful of times. The chain recombines TRBV24-1 with TRBJ1-5, with D hard to call. Germline lookup yields CDR1 KGHDR and CDR2 SFDVKD. V gave up 1 base and J gave up 7 bases, with 10 bases separating them. CDR3 length: 14 amino acids. CDR3 loop: CATSDLLGDQPQHF. CDR3 bases: TGTGCCACCAGTGATTTATTGGGAGACCAGCCCCAGCATTTT.

J is TRBJ2-5 and V is TRBV7-6; TRBD2 agrees at 11 bases. The CDR3 consists of 17 residues. V lost 2 bases to trimming and J lost 4 bases; unmatched junction nucleotides: 9. Germline values: CDR1 SGHVS, CDR2 FNYEAQ. The CDR3 sequence is CASSLTLAGGVGETQYF. The CDR3 DNA reads as TGTGCCAGCAGCTTAACCCTAGCGGGGGGAGTAGGAGAGACCCAGTACTTC.

J is TRBJ1-1 and V is TRBV18; D ambiguous. Trimming left V 5 bases short and J 1 base short, with 5 bases between. The germline gives CDR1 KGHSH, CDR2 LQKENI. The CDR3 is 12 residues long. CDR3 nucleotide sequence: TGTGCCAGCTCAGGGCAGAACACTGAAGCTTTCTTT. Translation: CASSGQNTEAFF.

The chain carries TRBV25-1 and TRBJ2-7; D is ambiguous. This CDR3 has 16 residues. Germline values: CDR1 MGHDK, CDR2 SYGVNS. With 5 bases removed from V and 5 bases from J, the gap between germline ends came to 22 bases. CDR3 bases: TGTGCCAGCAGTACTACCGAAGCCGGTATGGATAACGAGCAGTACTTC. Protein product: CASSTTEAGMDNEQYF.

The chain is built from TRBV18 and TRBJ2-3; D possibly corresponds to TRBD1 (5 bases). V was trimmed by 2 bases and J by 2 bases, leaving 8 bases between them. The germline V gene encodes CDR1 KGHSH and CDR2 LQKENI. The CDR3 has 14 residues. CDR3: CASSPGAITDTQYF. The CDR3, as DNA: TGTGCCAGCTCACCAGGGGCAATCACAGATACGCAGTATTTT.